This entry is about one TCR beta chain. The V end was cut by 3 bases, the J end by 8 bases, with 8 bases between. Germline V gene sequence: CDR1 SNHLY, CDR2 FYNNEI. The CDR3 totals 12 residues. This entry comes from a study of CD8 T cells in Susac syndrome. RNA was extracted with the RNeasy kit, and a quantity of about 0.45 to 1 ug was reverse transcribed using random hexamers. Each CDR3 protein gets one entry after TCRdb re-called the immunoSEQ multiplex PCR reads with MiXCR. The data contain some 180,000 distinct CDR3 sequences, 85% to 95% of them singletons. This clonotype was obtained from a human donor with Susac syndrome. The rearrangement links TRBV2 to TRBJ2-4; D could derive from TRBD1 or TRBD2 (5 bases each). The sequenced sample was CD4+ T cells from PBMCs. For the CDR3, the DNA is TGTGCCAGCAGTGATCTGGGGGACATTCAGTACTTC. This codes for CASSDLGDIQYF.